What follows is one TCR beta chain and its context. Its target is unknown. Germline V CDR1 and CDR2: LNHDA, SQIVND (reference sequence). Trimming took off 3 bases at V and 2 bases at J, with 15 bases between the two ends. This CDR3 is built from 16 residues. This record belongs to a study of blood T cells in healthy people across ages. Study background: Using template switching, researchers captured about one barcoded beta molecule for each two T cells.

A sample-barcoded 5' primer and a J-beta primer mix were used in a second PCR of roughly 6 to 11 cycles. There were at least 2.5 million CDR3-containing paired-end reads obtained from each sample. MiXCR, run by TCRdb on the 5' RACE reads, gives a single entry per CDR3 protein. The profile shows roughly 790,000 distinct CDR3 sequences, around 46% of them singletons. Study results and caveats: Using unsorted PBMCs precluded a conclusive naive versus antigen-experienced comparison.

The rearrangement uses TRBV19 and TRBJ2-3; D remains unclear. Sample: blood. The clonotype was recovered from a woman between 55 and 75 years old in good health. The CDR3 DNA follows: TGTGCCAGTAGTATGGCAAAGGGCGAACTCACAGATACGCAGTATTTT. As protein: CASSMAKGELTDTQYF.